The text below deals with one TCR beta chain. The Seattle site enrolled patients during active infection and followed them longitudinally. The data stem from a study of blood T cell repertoires in COVID-19. Study summary: Acute-phase and convalescent COVID-19 samples originated in the United States, Italy and Spain. PBMCs, B-cell-depleted T cells, or T cells were the source of the cDNA or gDNA that made up the material.

Per the original data handling: Nucleated cell counts were estimated from reference gene primer amplification. Generated by immunoSEQ multiplex PCR, the TCRdb table keeps only in-frame clones and is missing some. That table gives V, J and clone size, and the DNA gave D and trimming. This table holds approximately 180,000 clones, 80% to 85% found once. The clonotype was recovered from a middle-aged woman with COVID-19, enrolled during active disease. Sequenced material: peripheral blood.

CDR3 coding DNA: TGCGCCAGCAGCCAAGGGACTAGCGGGAGAGATACGCAGTATTTT. Translated, it gives CASSQGTSGRDTQYF. The chain uses TRBV4-1 and TRBJ2-3, with 13 bases identical to TRBD2. There are 15 residues in the CDR3. Germline V gives CDR1 MGHRA, CDR2 YSYEKL. The J segment lost 5 bases and the V segment lost 1 base, leaving 0 bases of the junction unmatched.